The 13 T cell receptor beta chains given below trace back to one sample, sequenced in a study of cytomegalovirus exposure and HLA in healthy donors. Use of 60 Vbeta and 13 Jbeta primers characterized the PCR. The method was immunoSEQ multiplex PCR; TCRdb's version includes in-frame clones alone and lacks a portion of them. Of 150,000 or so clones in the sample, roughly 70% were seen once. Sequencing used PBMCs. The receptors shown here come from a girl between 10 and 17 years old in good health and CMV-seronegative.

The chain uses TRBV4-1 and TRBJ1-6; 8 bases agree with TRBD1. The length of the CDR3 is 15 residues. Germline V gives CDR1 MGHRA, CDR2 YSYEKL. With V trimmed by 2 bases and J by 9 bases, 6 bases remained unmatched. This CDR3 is CASSQLDRGTSPLHF. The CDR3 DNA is TGCGCCAGCAGCCAACTCGACAGGGGTACTTCACCCCTCCACTTT.

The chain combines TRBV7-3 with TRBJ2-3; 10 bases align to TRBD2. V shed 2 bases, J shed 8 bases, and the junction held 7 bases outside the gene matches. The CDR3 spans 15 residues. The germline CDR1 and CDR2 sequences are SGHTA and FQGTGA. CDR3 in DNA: TGTGCCAGCAGCTTATGGCCTAGCGGGGGAGGTACGCAGTATTTT. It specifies CASSLWPSGGGTQYF. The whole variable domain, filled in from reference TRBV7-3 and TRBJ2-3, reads GAGVSQTPSNKVTEKGKYVELRCDPISGHTALYWYRQSLGQGPEFLIYFQGTGAADDSGLPNDRFFAVRPEGSVSTLKIQRTERGDSAVYLCASSLWPSGGGTQYFGPGTRLTVL.

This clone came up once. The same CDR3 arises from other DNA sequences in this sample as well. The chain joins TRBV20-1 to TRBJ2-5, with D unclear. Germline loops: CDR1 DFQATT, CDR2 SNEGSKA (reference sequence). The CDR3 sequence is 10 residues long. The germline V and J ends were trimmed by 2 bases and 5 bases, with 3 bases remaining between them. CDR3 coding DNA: TGCAGTGCTAGACGGGAGACCCAGTACTTC. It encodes CSARRETQYF.

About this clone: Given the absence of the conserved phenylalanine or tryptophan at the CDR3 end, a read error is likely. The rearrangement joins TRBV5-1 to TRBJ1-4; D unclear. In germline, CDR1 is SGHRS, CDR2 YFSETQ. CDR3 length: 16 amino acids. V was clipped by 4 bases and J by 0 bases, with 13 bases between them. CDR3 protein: CASSVSLSATNEKLFL. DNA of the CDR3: TGCGCCAGCAGCGTCTCCCTCTCGGCAACTAATGAAAAACTGTTTTTG.

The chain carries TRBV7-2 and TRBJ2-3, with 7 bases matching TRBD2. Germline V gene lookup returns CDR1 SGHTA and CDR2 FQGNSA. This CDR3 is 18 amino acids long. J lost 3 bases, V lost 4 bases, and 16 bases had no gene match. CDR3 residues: CASSSCRSGLRCTDTQYF. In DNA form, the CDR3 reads TGTGCCAGCAGCTCCTGCAGATCGGGACTAAGGTGTACAGATACGCAGTATTTT. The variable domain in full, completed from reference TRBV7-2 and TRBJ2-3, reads GAGVSQSPSNKVTEKGKDVELRCDPISGHTALYWYRQSLGQGLEFLIYFQGNSAPDKSGLPSDRFSAERTGGSVSTLTIQRTQQEDSAVYLCASSSCRSGLRCTDTQYFGPGTRLTVL.

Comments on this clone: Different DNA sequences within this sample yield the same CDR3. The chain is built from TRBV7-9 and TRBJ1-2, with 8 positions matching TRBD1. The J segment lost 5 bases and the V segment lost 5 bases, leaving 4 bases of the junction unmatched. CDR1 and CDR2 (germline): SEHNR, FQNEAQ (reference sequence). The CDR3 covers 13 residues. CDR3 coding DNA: TGTGCCAGCAGCCTTGGACAGGGTTATGGCTACACCTTC. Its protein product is CASSLGQGYGYTF.

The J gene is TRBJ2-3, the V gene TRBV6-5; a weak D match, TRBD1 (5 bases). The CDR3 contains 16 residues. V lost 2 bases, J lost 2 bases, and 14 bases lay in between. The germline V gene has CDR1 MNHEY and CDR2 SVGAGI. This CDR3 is CASSYGATTPTDTQYF. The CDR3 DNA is TGTGCCAGCAGTTACGGGGCTACGACGCCCACAGATACGCAGTATTTT.

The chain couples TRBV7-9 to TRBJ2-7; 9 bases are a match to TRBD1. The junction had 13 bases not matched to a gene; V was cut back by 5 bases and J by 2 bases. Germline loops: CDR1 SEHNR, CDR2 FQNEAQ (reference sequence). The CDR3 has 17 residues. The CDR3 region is CASSPIPGQGFTYEQYF. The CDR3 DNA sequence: TGTGCCAGCAGCCCCATCCCGGGACAGGGATTTACCTACGAGCAGTACTTC.

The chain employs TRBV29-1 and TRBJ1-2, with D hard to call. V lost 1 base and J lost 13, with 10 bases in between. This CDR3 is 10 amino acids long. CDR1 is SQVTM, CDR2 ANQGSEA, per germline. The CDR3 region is CSVEADWRTF. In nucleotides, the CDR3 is TGCAGCGTTGAAGCGGACTGGCGCACCTTC.

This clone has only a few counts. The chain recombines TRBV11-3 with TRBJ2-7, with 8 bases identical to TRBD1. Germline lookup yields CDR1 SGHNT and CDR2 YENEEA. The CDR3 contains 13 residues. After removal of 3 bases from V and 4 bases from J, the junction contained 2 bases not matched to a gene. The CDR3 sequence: CASSFRDRYEQYF. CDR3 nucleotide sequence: TGTGCCAGCAGCTTTCGGGACAGGTACGAGCAGTACTTC.

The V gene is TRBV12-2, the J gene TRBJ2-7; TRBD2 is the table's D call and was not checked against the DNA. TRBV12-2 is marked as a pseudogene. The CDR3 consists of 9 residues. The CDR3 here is CTYLDEQYF. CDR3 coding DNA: TGTACCTATTTGGACGAGCAGTACTTC.

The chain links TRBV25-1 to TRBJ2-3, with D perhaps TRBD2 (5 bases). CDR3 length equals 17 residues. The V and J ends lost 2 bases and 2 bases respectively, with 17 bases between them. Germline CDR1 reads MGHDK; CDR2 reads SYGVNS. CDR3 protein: CASSEGERRAITDTQYF. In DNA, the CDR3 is TGTGCCAGCAGTGAAGGGGAGAGGCGGGCCATCACAGATACGCAGTATTTT.

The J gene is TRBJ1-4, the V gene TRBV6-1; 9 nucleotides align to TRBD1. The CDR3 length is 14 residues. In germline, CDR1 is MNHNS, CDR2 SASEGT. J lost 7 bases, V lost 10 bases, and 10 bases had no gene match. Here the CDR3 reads CAISLDRGGEKLFF. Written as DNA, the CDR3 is TGTGCCATCAGCTTGGACAGGGGAGGTGAAAAACTGTTTTTT.